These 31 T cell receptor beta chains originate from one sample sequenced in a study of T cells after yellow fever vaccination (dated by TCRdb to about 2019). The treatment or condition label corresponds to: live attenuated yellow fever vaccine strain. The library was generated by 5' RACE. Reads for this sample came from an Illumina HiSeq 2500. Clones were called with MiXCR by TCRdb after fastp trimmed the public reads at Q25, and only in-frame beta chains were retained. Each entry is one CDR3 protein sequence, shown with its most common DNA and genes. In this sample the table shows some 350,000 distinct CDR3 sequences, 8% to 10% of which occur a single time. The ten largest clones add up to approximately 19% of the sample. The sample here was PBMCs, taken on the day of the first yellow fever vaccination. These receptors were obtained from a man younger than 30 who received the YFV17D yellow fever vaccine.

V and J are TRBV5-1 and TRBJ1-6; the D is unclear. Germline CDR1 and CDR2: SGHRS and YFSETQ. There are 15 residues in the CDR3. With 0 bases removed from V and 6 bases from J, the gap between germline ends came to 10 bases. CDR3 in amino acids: CASSLDAGANSPLHF. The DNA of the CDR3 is TGCGCCAGCAGCTTGGACGCGGGAGCTAATTCACCCCTCCACTTT.

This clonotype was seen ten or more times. CDR3 in DNA: TGTGCCAGCAGCTTAGCCGGGACTAACCATCAAGAGACCCAGTACTTC. Encoded protein: CASSLAGTNHQETQYF. The V gene is TRBV7-2, the J gene TRBJ2-5; 7 bases are shared with TRBD2. Germline trimming cut 0 bases from V and 2 bases from J; bases unmatched to any gene: 6. CDR1 is SGHTA and CDR2 is FQGNSA in the germline V gene. This CDR3 spans 16 amino acids.

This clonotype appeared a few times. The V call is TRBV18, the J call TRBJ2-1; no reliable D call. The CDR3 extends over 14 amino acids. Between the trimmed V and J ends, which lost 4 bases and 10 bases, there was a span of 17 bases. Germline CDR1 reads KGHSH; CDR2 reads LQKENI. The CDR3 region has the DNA TGTGCCAGCTCACTAGCCGGGTGGGCCGGAGAGCAGTTCTTC. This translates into CASSLAGWAGEQFF.

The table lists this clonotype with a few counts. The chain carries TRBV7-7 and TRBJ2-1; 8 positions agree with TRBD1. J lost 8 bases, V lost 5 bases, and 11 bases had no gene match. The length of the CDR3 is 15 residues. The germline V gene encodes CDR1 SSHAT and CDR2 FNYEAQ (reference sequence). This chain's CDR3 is CASSKSDRGSDEQFF. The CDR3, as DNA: TGTGCCAGCAGCAAAAGCGACAGGGGTTCCGATGAGCAGTTCTTC.

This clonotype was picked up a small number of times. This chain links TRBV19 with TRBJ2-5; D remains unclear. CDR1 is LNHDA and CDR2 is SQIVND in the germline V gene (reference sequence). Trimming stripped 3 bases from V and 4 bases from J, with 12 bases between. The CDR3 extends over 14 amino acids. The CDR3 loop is CASSIPSRIETQYF. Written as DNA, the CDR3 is TGTGCCAGTAGTATTCCTTCTCGCATAGAGACCCAGTACTTC. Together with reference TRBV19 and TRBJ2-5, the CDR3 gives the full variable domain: DGGITQSPKYLFRKEGQNVTLSCEQNLNHDAMYWYRQDPGQGLRLIYYSQIVNDFQKGDIAEGYSVSREKKESFPLTVTSAQKNPTAFYLCASSIPSRIETQYFGPGTRLLVL.

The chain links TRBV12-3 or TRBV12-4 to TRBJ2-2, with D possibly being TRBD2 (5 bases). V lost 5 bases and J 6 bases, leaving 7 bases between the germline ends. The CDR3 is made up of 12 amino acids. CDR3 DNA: TGTGCCAGCAGTCACGGGGCCGGGGAGCTGTTTTTT. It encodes CASSHGAGELFF.

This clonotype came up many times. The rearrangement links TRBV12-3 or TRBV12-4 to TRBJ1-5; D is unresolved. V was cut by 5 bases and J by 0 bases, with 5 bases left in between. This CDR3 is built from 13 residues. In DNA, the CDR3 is TGTGCCAGCAGTCGACTTAGCAATCAGCCCCAGCATTTT. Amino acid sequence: CASSRLSNQPQHF.

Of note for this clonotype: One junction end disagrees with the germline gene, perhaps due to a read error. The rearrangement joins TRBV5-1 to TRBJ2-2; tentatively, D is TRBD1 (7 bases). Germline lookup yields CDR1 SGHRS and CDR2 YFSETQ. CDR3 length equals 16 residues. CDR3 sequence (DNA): TGCTCCAGCAGGGGGACGGGACTCCCGAACACCGGGGAGCTGTTTTTT. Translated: CSSRGTGLPNTGELFF.

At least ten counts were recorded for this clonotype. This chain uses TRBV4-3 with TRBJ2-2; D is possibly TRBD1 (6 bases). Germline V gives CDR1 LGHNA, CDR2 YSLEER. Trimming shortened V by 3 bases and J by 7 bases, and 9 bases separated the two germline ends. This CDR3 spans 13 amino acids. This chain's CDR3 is CASSQGAGGELFF. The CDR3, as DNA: TGCGCCAGCAGCCAGGGGGCGGGCGGGGAGCTGTTTTTT.

CDR3 region: CASSTWDGGVTDTQYF. The CDR3 DNA reads TGTGCCAGCAGCACCTGGGACGGGGGGGTCACAGATACGCAGTATTTT. The chain carries TRBV7-2 and TRBJ2-3; the match to TRBD2 covers 8 bases. After removal of 5 bases from V and 2 bases from J, the junction contained 9 bases not matched to a gene. Looked up from germline, CDR1 is SGHTA and CDR2 is FQGNSA. The CDR3 is 16 residues long.

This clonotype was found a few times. CDR3 sequence reads: CASSWPRAAGTGYQETQYF. CDR3 bases: TGTGCCAGCAGTTGGCCCCGGGCAGCCGGGACAGGGTACCAAGAGACCCAGTACTTC. The rearrangement links TRBV6-5 to TRBJ2-5, with TRBD1 identical over 9 bases. CDR3 length: 19 residues. Germline V CDR1 and CDR2: MNHEY, SVGAGI. J was trimmed by 0 bases and V by 4 bases; bases with no gene match: 15.

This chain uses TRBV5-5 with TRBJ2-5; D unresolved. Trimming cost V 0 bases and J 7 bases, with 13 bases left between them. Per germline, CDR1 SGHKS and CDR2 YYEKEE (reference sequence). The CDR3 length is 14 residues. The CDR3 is CASSLVVAEATQYF. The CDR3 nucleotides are TGTGCCAGCAGCTTGGTCGTGGCTGAGGCGACCCAGTACTTC.

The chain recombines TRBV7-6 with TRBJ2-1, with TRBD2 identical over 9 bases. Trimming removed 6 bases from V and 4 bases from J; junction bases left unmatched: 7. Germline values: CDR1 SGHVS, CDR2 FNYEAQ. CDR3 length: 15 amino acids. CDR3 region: CASSYGTSFYNEQFF. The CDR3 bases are TGTGCCAGCAGTTACGGGACTAGCTTTTACAATGAGCAGTTCTTC.

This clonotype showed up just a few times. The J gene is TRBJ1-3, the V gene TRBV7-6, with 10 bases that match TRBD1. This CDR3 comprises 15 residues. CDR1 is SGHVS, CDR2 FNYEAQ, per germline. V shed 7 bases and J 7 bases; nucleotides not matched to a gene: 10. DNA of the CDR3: TGTGCCAGCAAAGCCGGGACAGGGGTTGGGAACACCATATATTTT. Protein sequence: CASKAGTGVGNTIYF.

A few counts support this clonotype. The CDR3 nucleotides are TGCAGCGCGGCACCCGACCGGGCACCATTTACAGATACGCAGTATTTT. It specifies CSAAPDRAPFTDTQYF. The chain uses TRBV29-1 and TRBJ2-3; no clear D. Germline V CDR1 and CDR2: SQVTM, ANQGSEA. This CDR3 comprises 16 residues. V dropped 7 bases and J dropped 3 bases, with 23 bases sitting between them.

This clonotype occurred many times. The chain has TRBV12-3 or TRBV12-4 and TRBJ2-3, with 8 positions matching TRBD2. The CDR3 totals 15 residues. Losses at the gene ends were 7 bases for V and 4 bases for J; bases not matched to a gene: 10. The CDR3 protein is CASTRSGGSSDTQYF. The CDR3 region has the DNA TGTGCCAGCACCCGGAGCGGGGGCAGTTCAGATACGCAGTATTTT.

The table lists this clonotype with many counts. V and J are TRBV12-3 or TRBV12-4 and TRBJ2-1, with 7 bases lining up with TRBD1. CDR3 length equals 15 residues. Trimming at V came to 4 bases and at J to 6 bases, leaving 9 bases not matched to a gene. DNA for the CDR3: TGTGCCAGCAGTTACAGGGGCGTAAGGGGCAATGAGCAGTTCTTC. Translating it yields CASSYRGVRGNEQFF.

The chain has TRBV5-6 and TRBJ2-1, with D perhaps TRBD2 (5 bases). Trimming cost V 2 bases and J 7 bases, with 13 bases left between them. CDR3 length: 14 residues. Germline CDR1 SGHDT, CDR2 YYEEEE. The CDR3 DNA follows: TGTGCCAGCAGCTTAGCCGGACTTTCAAATGAGCAGTTCTTC. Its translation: CASSLAGLSNEQFF. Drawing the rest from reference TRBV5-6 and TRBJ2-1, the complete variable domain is DAGVTQSPTHLIKTRGQQVTLRCSPKSGHDTVSWYQQALGQGPQFIFQYYEEEERQRGNFPDRFSGHQFPNYSSELNVNALLLGDSALYLCASSLAGLSNEQFFGPGTRLTVL.

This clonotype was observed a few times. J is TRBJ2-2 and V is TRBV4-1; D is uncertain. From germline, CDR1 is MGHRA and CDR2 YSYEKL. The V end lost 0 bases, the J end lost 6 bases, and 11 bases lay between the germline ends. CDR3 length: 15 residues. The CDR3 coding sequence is TGCGCCAGCAGCCAAGATCTATTGGCGGCCGGGGAGCTGTTTTTT. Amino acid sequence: CASSQDLLAAGELFF.

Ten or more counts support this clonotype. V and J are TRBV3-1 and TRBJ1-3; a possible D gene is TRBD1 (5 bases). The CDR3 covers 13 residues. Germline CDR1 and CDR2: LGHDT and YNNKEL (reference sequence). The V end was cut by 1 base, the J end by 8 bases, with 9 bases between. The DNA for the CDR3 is TGTGCCAGCAGCCAAGTGACGGGGGACACCATATATTTT. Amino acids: CASSQVTGDTIYF.

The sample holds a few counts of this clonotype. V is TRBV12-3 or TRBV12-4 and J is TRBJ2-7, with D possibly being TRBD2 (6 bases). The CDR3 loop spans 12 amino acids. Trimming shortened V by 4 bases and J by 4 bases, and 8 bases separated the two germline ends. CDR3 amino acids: CASSSTRYEQYF. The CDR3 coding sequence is TGTGCCAGCAGTTCGACTAGATACGAGCAGTACTTC.

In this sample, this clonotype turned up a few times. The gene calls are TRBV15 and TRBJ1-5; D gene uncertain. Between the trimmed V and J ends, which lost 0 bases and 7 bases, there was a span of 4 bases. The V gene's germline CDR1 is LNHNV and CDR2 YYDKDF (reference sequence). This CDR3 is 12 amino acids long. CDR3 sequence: CATSRDGQPQHF. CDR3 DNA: TGTGCCACCAGCAGAGATGGCCAGCCCCAGCATTTT.

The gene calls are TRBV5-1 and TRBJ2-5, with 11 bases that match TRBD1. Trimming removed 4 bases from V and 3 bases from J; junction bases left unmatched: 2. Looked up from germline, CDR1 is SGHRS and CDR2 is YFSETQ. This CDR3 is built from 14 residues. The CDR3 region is CASSTGQGEETQYF. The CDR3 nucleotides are TGCGCCAGCAGCACGGGACAGGGGGAAGAGACCCAGTACTTC. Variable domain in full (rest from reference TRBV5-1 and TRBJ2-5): KAGVTQTPRYLIKTRGQQVTLSCSPISGHRSVSWYQQTPGQGLQFLFEYFSETQRNKGNFPGRFSGRQFSNSRSEMNVSTLELGDSALYLCASSTGQGEETQYFGPGTRLLVL.

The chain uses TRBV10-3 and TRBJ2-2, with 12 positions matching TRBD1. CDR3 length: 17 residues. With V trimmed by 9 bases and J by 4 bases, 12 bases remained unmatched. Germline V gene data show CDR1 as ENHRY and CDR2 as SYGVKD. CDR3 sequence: CAIPGQGATLGTGELFF. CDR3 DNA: TGTGCCATACCGGGACAGGGGGCTACGTTGGGCACCGGGGAGCTGTTTTTT.

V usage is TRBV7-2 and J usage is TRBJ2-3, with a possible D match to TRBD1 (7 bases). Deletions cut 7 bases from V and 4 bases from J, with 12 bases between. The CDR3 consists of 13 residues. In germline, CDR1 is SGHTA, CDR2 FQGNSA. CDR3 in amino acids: CASTQGGADTQYF. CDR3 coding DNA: TGTGCCAGCACCCAGGGGGGTGCAGATACGCAGTATTTT.

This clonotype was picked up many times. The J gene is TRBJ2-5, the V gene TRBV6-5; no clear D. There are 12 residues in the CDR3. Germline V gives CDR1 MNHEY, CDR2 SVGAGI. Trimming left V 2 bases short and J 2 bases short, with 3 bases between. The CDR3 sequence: CASSYQQETQYF. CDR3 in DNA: TGTGCCAGCAGTTACCAGCAAGAGACCCAGTACTTC.

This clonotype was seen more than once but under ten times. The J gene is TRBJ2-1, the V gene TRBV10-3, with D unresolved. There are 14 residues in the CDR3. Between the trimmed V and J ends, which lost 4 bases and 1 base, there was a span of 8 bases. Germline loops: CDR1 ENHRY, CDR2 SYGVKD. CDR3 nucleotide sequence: TGTGCCATCAGTGCAGGAAAGTCCTACAATGAGCAGTTCTTC. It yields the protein CAISAGKSYNEQFF.

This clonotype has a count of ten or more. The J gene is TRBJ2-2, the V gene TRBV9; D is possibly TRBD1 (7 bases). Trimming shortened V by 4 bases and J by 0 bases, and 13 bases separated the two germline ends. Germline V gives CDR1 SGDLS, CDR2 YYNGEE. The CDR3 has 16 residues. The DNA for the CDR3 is TGTGCCAGCAGCCCCAGGGGGGCGACGAACACCGGGGAGCTGTTTTTT. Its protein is CASSPRGATNTGELFF.

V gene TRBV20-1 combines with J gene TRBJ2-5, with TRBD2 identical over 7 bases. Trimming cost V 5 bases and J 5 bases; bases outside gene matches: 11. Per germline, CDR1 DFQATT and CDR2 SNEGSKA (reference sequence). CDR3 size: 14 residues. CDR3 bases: TGCAGTGCTGTCGCCGGGGGGTTGCGTGAGACCCAGTACTTC. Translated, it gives CSAVAGGLRETQYF.

CDR3 loop: CASRDSKETQYF. In DNA, the CDR3 is TGTGCCAGCAGGGACAGTAAGGAGACCCAGTACTTC. The chain carries TRBV12-3 or TRBV12-4 and TRBJ2-5; maybe TRBD1 (6 bases). V lost 6 bases to trimming and J lost 5 bases, with 10 bases between them. There are 12 residues in the CDR3.

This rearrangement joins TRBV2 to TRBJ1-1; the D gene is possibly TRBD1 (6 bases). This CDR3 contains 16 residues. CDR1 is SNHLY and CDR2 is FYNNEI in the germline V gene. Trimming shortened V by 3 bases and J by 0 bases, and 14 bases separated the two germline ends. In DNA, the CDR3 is TGTGCCAGCAGTGAGGGCAGGGGCCTCATGAACACTGAAGCTTTCTTT. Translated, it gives CASSEGRGLMNTEAFF.